Shown below are 24 T cell receptor beta chains from a single sample sequenced in a study of shared T cell receptors in the human thymus. The protocol was immunoSEQ multiplex PCR, while the TCRdb copy is restricted to in-frame clones and leaves out a portion. The sample records hundreds of thousands of clones, around 85% being singletons. These data were also reused for a study on human thymus T cells.

The source material was thymocytes. These receptors were taken from a girl less than two years old with a congenital heart defect.

The chain links TRBV5-1 to TRBJ2-3; the D gene is possibly TRBD2 (6 bases). In germline, CDR1 is SGHRS, CDR2 YFSETQ. This CDR3 is 18 amino acids long. Trimming left V 0 bases short and J 0 bases short, with 17 bases between. CDR3 amino acids: CASSLAYQDYRSTDTQYF. CDR3 nucleotides: TGCGCCAGCAGCTTGGCCTACCAGGACTACAGAAGCACAGATACGCAGTATTTT.

The J gene is TRBJ2-7, the V gene TRBV7-3, with TRBD2 matching over 7 bases. This CDR3 has 15 amino acids. V trimming: 11 bases; J trimming: 2 bases; junction bases outside the gene matches: 15. The germline CDR1 and CDR2 sequences are SGHTA and FQGTGA. As DNA, the CDR3 is TGTGCCCCGGGGGGAGCGAACCTTTACCCCTACGAGCAGTACTTC. Its translation: CAPGGANLYPYEQYF.

This chain connects TRBV18 to TRBJ2-5, with 9 bases matching TRBD2. The germline CDR1 and CDR2 sequences are KGHSH and LQKENI. The J segment lost 1 base and the V segment lost 3 bases, leaving 15 bases of the junction unmatched. CDR3 length: 19 amino acids. CDR3 loop: CASSPPGPLAGMTQETQYF. The CDR3 nucleotides read TGTGCCAGCTCACCCCCGGGCCCCCTAGCGGGGATGACCCAAGAGACCCAGTACTTC.

The chain has TRBV27 and TRBJ1-3, with D perhaps matching TRBD1 (5 bases). CDR1 is MNHEY, CDR2 SMNVEV, per germline (reference sequence). V lost 0 bases and J 2 bases, leaving 17 bases between the germline ends. CDR3 length: 18 amino acids. The CDR3 sequence is CASSLSAGGEVAGNTIYF. CDR3 in DNA: TGTGCCAGCAGTTTATCGGCCGGAGGGGAGGTAGCTGGAAACACCATATATTTT.

The chain links TRBV9 to TRBJ1-2, with 8 bases aligning to TRBD1. The V gene's germline CDR1 is SGDLS and CDR2 YYNGEE. Trimming took 4 bases from V and 4 from J; bases not matched to a gene: 6. This CDR3 is 14 amino acids long. The CDR3 DNA reads as TGTGCCAGCAGCATCTCGGACAGGGCCTATGGCTACACCTTC. Translating gives CASSISDRAYGYTF.

As regards this clone: The junction departs from germline at one end; a sequencing error may be responsible. The rearrangement joins TRBV7-7 to TRBJ2-1; D is perhaps TRBD1 (6 bases). Germline V CDR1 and CDR2: SSHAT, FNYEAQ (reference sequence). This CDR3 is 17 amino acids long. The CDR3 nucleotides read TGTGCTAGCAGCTCCAAGACAGGATCCCCCCCAACGAATGAGCAGTTCTTC. Amino acids: CASSSKTGSPPTNEQFF.

This rearrangement joins TRBV25-1 to TRBJ2-5, with 8 bases that match TRBD2. The V gene end was trimmed by 8 bases and the J gene end by 3 bases; junction bases not matched to a gene: 11. The CDR3 is 15 residues long. CDR1 is MGHDK and CDR2 is SYGVNS in the germline V gene. The CDR3 here is CASRCSGGIEETQYF. CDR3 sequence (DNA): TGTGCCAGCCGTTGCTCGGGAGGGATTGAAGAGACCCAGTACTTC.

CDR3 amino acids: CASSPSRGGVGGATREQYF. CDR3 nucleotides: TGCGCCAGCAGCCCTTCAAGAGGTGGAGTCGGGGGGGCCACTCGCGAGCAGTACTTC. The V call is TRBV4-3, the J call TRBJ2-7; 8 nucleotides match TRBD2. The CDR3 contains 19 residues. Trimming took 4 bases from V and 6 from J; bases not matched to a gene: 23. Germline lookup yields CDR1 LGHNA and CDR2 YSLEER.

This chain uses TRBV5-1 with TRBJ2-1; 7 nucleotides match TRBD2. Germline CDR1 SGHRS, CDR2 YFSETQ. V shed 0 bases, J shed 4 bases, and the junction held 4 bases outside the gene matches. The CDR3 is 15 residues long. In DNA, the CDR3 is TGCGCCAGCAGCTTGGGAGGGCGGGGGTACAATGAGCAGTTCTTC. This encodes CASSLGGRGYNEQFF.

The rearrangement uses TRBV5-5 and TRBJ2-7, with D maybe TRBD1 (5 bases). This CDR3 spans 16 amino acids. Looked up from germline, CDR1 is SGHKS and CDR2 is YYEKEE (reference sequence). V lost 2 bases and J 2 bases, leaving 17 bases between the germline ends. The CDR3 DNA is TGTGCCAGCAGCTTTCATGTGGGGCAGGAGACCTACGAGCAGTACTTC. The encoded protein is CASSFHVGQETYEQYF.

The V gene is TRBV6-1, the J gene TRBJ1-5; 8 bases fit TRBD1. Trimming cost V 6 bases and J 5 bases; bases outside gene matches: 3. This CDR3 comprises 13 residues. CDR1 and CDR2 from the germline V gene are MNHNS and SASEGT. CDR3 sequence reads: CASRGRGHQPQHF. The CDR3 bases are TGTGCCAGCAGGGGCAGGGGGCATCAGCCCCAGCATTTT.

The chain has TRBV28 and TRBJ1-2; TRBD1 is a possible D gene (6 bases). Germline V CDR1 and CDR2: MDHEN, SYDVKM. V was cut by 3 bases and J by 0 bases, with 14 bases left in between. The CDR3 totals 16 residues. The CDR3: CASSFHTDSTNYGYTF. The CDR3 DNA is TGTGCCAGCAGTTTCCATACGGACAGTACTAACTATGGCTACACCTTC.

The CDR3, as DNA: TGCGCCAGCAGCCAAGACAGTAATGAAAAACTGTTTTTT. Encoded protein: CASSQDSNEKLFF. The chain has TRBV4-3 and TRBJ1-4; D not certain. The V end was cut by 0 bases, the J end by 4 bases, with 3 bases between. Germline CDR1 reads LGHNA; CDR2 reads YSLEER. The CDR3 contains 13 residues.

The chain links TRBV6-1 to TRBJ1-1; 9 bases agree with TRBD1. V gave up 6 bases and J gave up 9 bases; unmatched junction bases: 8. This CDR3 is built from 13 residues. Germline-derived CDR1 and CDR2 are MNHNS and SASEGT. CDR3: CASSRDRDSQAFF. The CDR3 region has the DNA TGTGCCAGCAGCCGGGACAGGGATTCTCAAGCTTTCTTT.

This clone was counted a single time. For the CDR3, the DNA is TGTGCCTGGAGTGCACATCTCGGACAGGGAAATAATGAAAAACTGTTTTTT. This codes for CAWSAHLGQGNNEKLFF. This chain joins TRBV30 and TRBJ1-4; 8 bases agree with TRBD1. The J segment lost 4 bases and the V segment lost 1 base, leaving 11 bases of the junction unmatched. There are 17 residues in the CDR3. Germline V gives CDR1 GTSNPN, CDR2 SVGIG (reference sequence).

V gene TRBV28 combines with J gene TRBJ1-5, with TRBD1 matching over 10 bases. The CDR3 totals 14 residues. Germline assignment: CDR1 MDHEN and CDR2 SYDVKM. V shed 6 bases, J shed 5 bases, and the junction held 4 bases outside the gene matches. CDR3 protein: CASRSDRGHQPQHF. The CDR3 DNA sequence: TGTGCCAGCAGGAGCGACAGGGGGCATCAGCCCCAGCATTTT.

This chain links TRBV9 with TRBJ1-5; a possible D gene is TRBD1 (5 bases). The CDR3 consists of 16 residues. Germline V gene sequence: CDR1 SGDLS, CDR2 YYNGEE. Trimming took 4 bases from V and 3 from J, leaving 17 bases between them. The CDR3 DNA is TGTGCCAGCAGCCCCTCGGGGGGACCGAACAATCAGCCCCAGCATTTT. Translated: CASSPSGGPNNQPQHF. Using reference TRBV9 and TRBJ1-5 for the parts outside the CDR3, the full variable domain is DSGVTQTPKHLITATGQRVTLRCSPRSGDLSVYWYQQSLDQGLQFLIQYYNGEERAKGNILERFSAQQFPDLHSELNLSSLELGDSALYFCASSPSGGPNNQPQHFGDGTRLSIL.

This chain connects TRBV19 to TRBJ1-5; a possible D gene is TRBD1 (6 bases). V was cut by 6 bases and J by 3 bases, with 15 bases left in between. The length of the CDR3 is 15 residues. In germline, CDR1 is LNHDA, CDR2 SQIVND (reference sequence). The CDR3 here is CASSYQGPHNQPQHF. Written as DNA, the CDR3 is TGTGCCAGTAGCTATCAGGGGCCTCACAATCAGCCCCAGCATTTT.

This clone is a singleton in its sample. The chain is built from TRBV29-1 and TRBJ1-5; possibly TRBD1 for D (6 bases). CDR1 and CDR2 from the germline V gene are SQVTM and ANQGSEA. The CDR3 loop spans 18 amino acids. The V end was cut by 7 bases, the J end by 2 bases, with 27 bases between. The CDR3 here is CSDAKPALKQGCNQPQHF. CDR3 nucleotide sequence: TGCAGCGACGCAAAGCCAGCCCTAAAACAGGGTTGCAATCAGCCCCAGCATTTT.

This clone is a singleton in its sample. The rearrangement links TRBV6-1 to TRBJ1-6; no clear D gene. Trimming stripped 1 base from V and 10 bases from J, with 8 bases between. Germline-derived CDR1 and CDR2 are MNHNS and SASEGT. This CDR3 has 13 amino acids. The CDR3 here is CASSEGVGSPLHF. As DNA, the CDR3 is TGTGCCAGCAGTGAAGGCGTCGGGTCACCCCTCCACTTT.

This clone was seen a single time. J is TRBJ1-6 and V is TRBV28; TRBD1 aligns across 10 bases. This CDR3 has 15 amino acids. Germline V gene lookup returns CDR1 MDHEN and CDR2 SYDVKM. J lost 7 bases, V lost 6 bases, and 6 bases had no gene match. As DNA, the CDR3 is TGTGCCAGCAGGAACCGGGACAGGGGAAATTCACCCCTCCACTTT. Protein sequence: CASRNRDRGNSPLHF.

The sample holds one count of this clone. The rearrangement links TRBV4-2 to TRBJ1-2, with 10 bases matching TRBD1. CDR1 and CDR2 from the germline V gene are LGHNA and YNFKEQ. This CDR3 contains 21 residues. With 4 bases clipped from V and 0 bases from J, the junction kept 20 bases outside the gene matches. Written as DNA, the CDR3 is TGTGCCAGCAGCCCCGCCGGGACAGGGGACACTTTGTTGGTCACTAACTATGGCTACACCTTC. Encoded protein: CASSPAGTGDTLLVTNYGYTF.

The chain recombines TRBV5-4 with TRBJ2-7; a weak D match, TRBD2 (6 bases). Between the trimmed V and J ends, which lost 4 bases and 3 bases, there was a span of 20 bases. Germline-derived CDR1 and CDR2 are SGHNT and YYREEE (reference sequence). The CDR3 runs 16 residues. The CDR3 loop is CASSPGGTARRYEQYF. CDR3 DNA: TGTGCCAGCAGCCCCGGCGGGACCGCACGGCGCTACGAGCAGTACTTC. The full variable domain, its missing parts supplied by reference TRBV5-4 and TRBJ2-7, is ETGVTQSPTHLIKTRGQQVTLRCSSQSGHNTVSWYQQALGQGPQFIFQYYREEENGRGNFPPRFSGLQFPNYSSELNVNALELDDSALYLCASSPGGTARRYEQYFGPGTRLTVT.

The chain has TRBV5-1 and TRBJ2-5; weak D call: TRBD2 (5 bases). Per germline, CDR1 SGHRS and CDR2 YFSETQ. This CDR3 is built from 13 residues. V was clipped by 7 bases and J by 4 bases, with 14 bases between them. CDR3 loop: CASGRGDVETQYF. The CDR3 region has the DNA TGCGCCAGCGGTCGGGGTGACGTAGAGACCCAGTACTTC.